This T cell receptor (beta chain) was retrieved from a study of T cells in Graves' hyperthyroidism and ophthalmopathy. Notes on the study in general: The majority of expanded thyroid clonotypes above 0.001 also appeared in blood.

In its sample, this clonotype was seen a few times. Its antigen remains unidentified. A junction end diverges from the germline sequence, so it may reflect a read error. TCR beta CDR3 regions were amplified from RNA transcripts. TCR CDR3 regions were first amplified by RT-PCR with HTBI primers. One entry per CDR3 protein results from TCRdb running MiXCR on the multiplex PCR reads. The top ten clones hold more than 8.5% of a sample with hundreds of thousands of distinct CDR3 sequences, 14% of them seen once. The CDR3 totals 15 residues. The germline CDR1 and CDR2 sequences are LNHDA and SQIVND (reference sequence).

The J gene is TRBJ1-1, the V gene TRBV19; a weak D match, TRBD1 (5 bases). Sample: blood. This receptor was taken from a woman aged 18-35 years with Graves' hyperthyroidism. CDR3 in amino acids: CASTPRGGLNTGAFF. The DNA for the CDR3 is TGTGCCAGTACTCCCCGGGGGGGACTGAACACTGGAGCTTTCTTT.